This T cell receptor (beta chain) was identified in a study of blood T cell repertoires in COVID-19 (dated by TCRdb to 2018 to 2021). At the level of the whole study: Samples from collaborators originated in the United States, Italy and Spain and spanned both the acute and convalescent phases of COVID-19. The prospective study material was composed of cDNA or gDNA derived from T cells, B-cell-depleted T cells, or PBMCs. Subjects who had been exposed to COVID-19, were actively infected with it, or had recovered from it provided the deeply sampled blood TCRbeta repertoires that made up the dataset. The repertoires were made available in a free public database intended to serve as a resource for research on the immune response to SARS-CoV-2. Samples came from the ongoing ImmuneRACE study (first 160 participants) plus 1,254 subjects from 6 global collaborators. Sample metadata almost always included a de-identified subject ID, COVID-19 status, age in years and sex. Where available, HLA class I and class II types were taken from metadata supplied by the sample provider and were not determined by assay-based typing. Points the paper makes about the study in general: The amount of clinical and demographic metadata varied by source and participant and was provided uncurated.

A word on this clone: It has no known antigen specificity. No much larger clone is present one base from it, and per-base qualities are unavailable.

Trimming costs V 2 bases and J 4 bases, and their ends lie 11 bases apart. CDR1 and CDR2 were assigned from the germline V gene as KGHSH and LQKENI. The CDR3 covers 14 residues, taking in both the cysteine and the phenylalanine. Here the CDR3 DNA is all that survives: 42 bases in frame from base 1. TCRbeta CDR3 regions were amplified from genomic DNA by means of the immunoSEQ Assay, a bias-controlled multiplex PCR. The published analysis was carried out like this. Within the assay, amplification of reference gene primers was used to estimate how many nucleated cells each sample contained. To quantify the absolute abundance of each unique TCRbeta CDR3 rearrangement, sequence reads were collapsed and filtered. For each sample, productive Simpson clonality was calculated by taking the square root of Simpson's diversity index across productive rearrangements. The table comes from immuneACCESS by way of TCRdb, which keeps in-frame sequences with V and J called. Part of the clones is missing from these tables; in studies checked, under half for an unresolved V gene and the rest for unknown reasons. For V, J and clone size, that table is used; D and trimming come from the DNA. In this sample the table shows some 60,000 clones, around 87% of which occur a single time. Under 1.3% of the sample is held by the ten biggest clonotypes.

The collaborating institutions used their own protocols to collect whole blood in K2EDTA tubes. For TCRbeta analysis, collaborators shipped samples as frozen whole blood, isolated PBMCs, or DNA extracted from either of those sample types. The TCR was taken from a man between 65 and 80 years old with acute or convalescent COVID-19. Material: peripheral blood. Recombination connected TRBV18 to TRBJ2-5; TRBD2 is perhaps the D gene, given 6 matching bases. CDR3 reads: CASSPGGAPETQYF. The sequence in DNA is TGTGCCAGCTCACCAGGCGGGGCCCCAGAGACCCAGTACTTC.